Following are 9 T cell receptor beta chains from one sample sequenced in a study of OX40 agonist ivuxolimab in advanced cancers. Measured with immunoSEQ multiplex PCR; TCRdb has only the in-frame clones, and not every one. The sample has about 43,000 clones, roughly 88% seen once. The material was CD4+ or CD8+ T cells sorted from blood, obtained in a trial of the OX40 agonist ivuxolimab. Receptor source: an adult with an advanced solid tumor such as melanoma, head and neck, liver or kidney cancer.

The chain uses TRBV7-6 and TRBJ1-5; 12 bases match TRBD1. The J segment lost 7 bases and the V segment lost 5 bases, leaving 3 bases of the junction unmatched. CDR1 and CDR2 (germline): SGHVS, FNYEAQ. This CDR3 comprises 14 residues. The CDR3 loop is CASSQGQGAQPQHF. Here the CDR3 DNA reads TGTGCCAGCAGCCAGGGACAGGGGGCCCAGCCCCAGCATTTT.

The rearrangement uses TRBV29-1 and TRBJ2-7; tentatively, D is TRBD1 (5 bases). Germline V gene lookup returns CDR1 SQVTM and CDR2 ANQGSEA. Trimming removed 7 bases from V and 6 bases from J, with 13 bases in between. This CDR3 contains 11 residues. In nucleotides, the CDR3 is TGCAGCGCAAAAGACAGTAGCGAGCAGTACTTC. Encoded protein: CSAKDSSEQYF.

The chain uses TRBV28 and TRBJ2-7; D is perhaps TRBD1 (6 bases). V dropped 6 bases and J dropped 2 bases, with 14 bases sitting between them. CDR1 is MDHEN, CDR2 SYDVKM, per germline. This CDR3 spans 14 amino acids. In DNA form, the CDR3 reads TGTGCCAGCAGATTCCGTTGGGACACCTACGAGCAGTACTTC. Translated, it gives CASRFRWDTYEQYF.

The genes are TRBV10-3 and TRBJ2-7; the D gene is possibly TRBD1 (7 bases). Looked up from germline, CDR1 is ENHRY and CDR2 is SYGVKD. This CDR3 contains 16 residues. The V end lost 4 bases, the J end lost 7 bases, and 23 bases lay between the germline ends. The CDR3 here is CAISAQGEALFSEQYF. Here the CDR3 DNA reads TGTGCCATCAGTGCCCAGGGGGAGGCTCTTTTTTCGGAGCAGTACTTC.

Points on this clone: A junction boundary mismatches the germline segment, possibly from a read error. The J gene is TRBJ2-1, the V gene TRBV7-8; D possibly uses TRBD1 or TRBD2 (5 bases each). Germline lookup yields CDR1 SGHVS and CDR2 FQNEAQ. The CDR3 is 14 amino acids. The CDR3 spells CASSSLRRPALGVF. The DNA for the CDR3 is TGTGCCAGCAGCTCCCTTCGCAGGCCCGCCCTGGGGGTCTTC.

This chain uses TRBV10-3 with TRBJ1-2; D not resolved. The V gene's germline CDR1 is ENHRY and CDR2 SYGVKD. Between the trimmed V and J ends, which lost 2 bases and 0 bases, there was a span of 19 bases. The CDR3 is 18 amino acids. In nucleotides, the CDR3 is TGTGCCATCAGTGAGGAAGTGGACGAAGGGTTAGCTAACTATGGCTACACCTTC. Translation: CAISEEVDEGLANYGYTF.

The J gene is TRBJ1-4, the V gene TRBV5-1; no clear D. CDR3 length equals 14 residues. Germline-derived CDR1 and CDR2 are SGHRS and YFSETQ. Trimming left V 0 bases short and J 5 bases short, with 8 bases between. The CDR3 spells CASSLGWENEKLFF. The CDR3 DNA sequence: TGCGCCAGCAGCTTGGGGTGGGAAAATGAAAAACTGTTTTTT. The whole variable domain, remainder taken from reference TRBV5-1 and TRBJ1-4, is KAGVTQTPRYLIKTRGQQVTLSCSPISGHRSVSWYQQTPGQGLQFLFEYFSETQRNKGNFPGRFSGRQFSNSRSEMNVSTLELGDSALYLCASSLGWENEKLFFGSGTQLSVL.

The V call is TRBV14, the J call TRBJ2-7; 8 nucleotides match TRBD2. The CDR3 totals 18 residues. Germline CDR1 reads SGHDN; CDR2 reads FVKESK. V lost 1 base to trimming and J lost 5 bases; unmatched junction nucleotides: 16. The DNA for the CDR3 is TGTGCCAGCAGCCAAGGACAAAGACTAGCGATCGACAGGAACGAGCAGTACTTC. Its protein is CASSQGQRLAIDRNEQYF.

This clone appeared once. This rearrangement joins TRBV7-9 to TRBJ2-7; D assignment may be TRBD1 or TRBD2 (7 bases each). The CDR3 loop spans 17 amino acids. Trimming left V 1 base short and J 1 base short, with 17 bases between. Germline V gene data show CDR1 as SEHNR and CDR2 as FQNEAQ (reference sequence). CDR3 nucleotides: TGTGCCAGCAGCTTAGTTCAGGGGGGGAAAGGGTCCTACGAGCAGTACTTC. Amino acids: CASSLVQGGKGSYEQYF.